What follows describes a single T cell receptor beta chain. The sample is drawn from a study of tumor T cells in aggressive B-cell lymphoma. Some clones are missing from TCRdb's copy, which holds only in-frame ones; the method was immunoSEQ multiplex PCR. Found here are just over 1,000 clones, approximately 91% of them singletons; the top ten hold roughly 13%. The sequenced sample consisted of tumor tissue. The receptor was isolated from an adult with diffuse large B cell lymphoma.

The CDR3 is CASSLADRLAGGRVDEQFF. CDR3 in DNA: TGTGCCAGCAGCTTAGCGGACCGCCTAGCGGGAGGCCGGGTGGATGAGCAGTTCTTC. The chain has TRBV7-6 and TRBJ2-1; 11 bases line up with TRBD2. V shed 0 bases, J shed 8 bases, and the junction held 15 bases outside the gene matches. The CDR3 runs 19 residues. The germline CDR1 and CDR2 sequences are SGHVS and FNYEAQ.